This T cell receptor (beta chain) was recorded in a study of cytomegalovirus exposure and HLA in healthy donors. The primer mix had 60 Vbeta and 13 Jbeta primers. Profiled with immunoSEQ multiplex PCR; TCRdb holds only in-frame clones, not every one. The table has around 35,000 clones, roughly 79% seen once; the top ten hold about 9.3%. The CDR3 spans 16 residues. The V gene's germline CDR1 is SGHRS and CDR2 YFSETQ. The germline V and J ends were trimmed by 0 bases and 4 bases, with 17 bases remaining between them. Source material: PBMCs. This chain joins TRBV5-1 and TRBJ2-7, with a possible D match to TRBD2 (6 bases). The receptor was derived from a woman in her thirties or forties in good health and CMV-seronegative. The chain's CDR3 is CASSLALGGDGYEQYF. DNA for the CDR3: TGCGCCAGCAGCTTGGCCCTGGGGGGTGATGGATACGAGCAGTACTTC.